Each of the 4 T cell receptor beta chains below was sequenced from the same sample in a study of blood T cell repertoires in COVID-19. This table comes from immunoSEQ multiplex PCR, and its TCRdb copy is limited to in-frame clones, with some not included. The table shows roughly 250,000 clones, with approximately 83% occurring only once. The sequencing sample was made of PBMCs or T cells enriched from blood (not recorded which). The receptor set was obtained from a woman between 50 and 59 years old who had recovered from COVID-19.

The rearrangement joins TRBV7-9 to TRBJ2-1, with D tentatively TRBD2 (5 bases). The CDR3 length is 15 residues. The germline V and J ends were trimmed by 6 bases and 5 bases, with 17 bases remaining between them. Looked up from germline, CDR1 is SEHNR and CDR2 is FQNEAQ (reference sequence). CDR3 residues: CASSPPGLINNEQFF. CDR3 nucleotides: TGTGCCAGCAGTCCCCCTGGACTGATAAACAATGAGCAGTTCTTC.

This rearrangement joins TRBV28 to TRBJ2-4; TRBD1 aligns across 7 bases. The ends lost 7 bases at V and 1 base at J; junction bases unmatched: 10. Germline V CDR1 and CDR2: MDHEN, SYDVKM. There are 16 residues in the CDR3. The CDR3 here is CASNPTGLGAKNIQYF. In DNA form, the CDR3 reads TGTGCCAGCAACCCGACAGGGTTGGGGGCCAAAAACATTCAGTACTTC.

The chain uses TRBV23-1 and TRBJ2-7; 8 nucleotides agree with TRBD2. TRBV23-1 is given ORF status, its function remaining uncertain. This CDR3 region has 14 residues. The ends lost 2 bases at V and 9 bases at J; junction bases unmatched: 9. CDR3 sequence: CASSQGSAGAWQYF. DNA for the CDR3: TGCGCCAGCAGTCAAGGCTCAGCGGGAGCTTGGCAGTACTTC.

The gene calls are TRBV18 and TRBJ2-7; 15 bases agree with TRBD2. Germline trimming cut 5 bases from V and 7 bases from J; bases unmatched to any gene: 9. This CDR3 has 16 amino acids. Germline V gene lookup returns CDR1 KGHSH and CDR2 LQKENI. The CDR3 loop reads CASSEGLAGGLVEQYF. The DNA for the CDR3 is TGTGCCAGCTCAGAGGGACTAGCGGGAGGTTTGGTGGAGCAGTACTTC. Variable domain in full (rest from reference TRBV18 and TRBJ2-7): NAGVMQNPRHLVRRRGQEARLRCSPMKGHSHVYWYRQLPEEGLKFMVYLQKENIIDESGMPKERFSAEFPKEGPSILRIQQVVRGDSAAYFCASSEGLAGGLVEQYFGPGTRLTVT.